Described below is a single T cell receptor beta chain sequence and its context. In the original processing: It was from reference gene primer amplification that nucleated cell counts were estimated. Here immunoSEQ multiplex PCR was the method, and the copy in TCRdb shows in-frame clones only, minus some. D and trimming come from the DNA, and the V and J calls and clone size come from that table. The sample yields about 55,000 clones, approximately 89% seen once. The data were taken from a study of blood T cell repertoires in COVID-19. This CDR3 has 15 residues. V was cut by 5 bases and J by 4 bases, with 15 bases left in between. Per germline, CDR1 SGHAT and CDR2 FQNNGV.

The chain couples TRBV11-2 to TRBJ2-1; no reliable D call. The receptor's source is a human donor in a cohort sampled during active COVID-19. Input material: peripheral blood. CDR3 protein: CASSERWLSYNEQFF. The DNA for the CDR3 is TGTGCCAGCAGCGAGAGGTGGCTATCTTACAATGAGCAGTTCTTC.